The clone carrying this T cell receptor beta chain occurred a few times. Its antigen is not known. The data stem from a study of T cell repertoires in cytomegalovirus infection. Study-wide context: Indicated by public TCR beta signatures were CMV infection and matching HLA type. Findings and caveats of the study: Ex vivo responses were dominated by HLA-C-restricted CMV-specific TCR beta clonotypes.

Trimming took off 0 bases at V and 2 bases at J, with 20 bases between the two ends. Germline CDR1 and CDR2: MNHEY and SVGEGT. The CDR3 runs 18 residues. TCRdb processed the reads anew with MiXCR; each CDR3 protein has one entry. The sample yields some 680,000 distinct CDR3 sequences, approximately 40% seen once. The sequence came from a human donor in good health (CMV status not recorded). Some clones in this sample may be carry-over from other donors' samples. Sample: PBMCs. V usage is TRBV6-2 or TRBV6-3 and J usage is TRBJ2-7, with D hard to call. The CDR3 reads CASSYSTVSEENAYEQYF. The CDR3 DNA sequence: TGTGCCAGCAGTTACTCGACGGTTAGTGAGGAGAATGCCTACGAGCAGTACTTC.